This T cell receptor beta chain was found in a study of tumor-infiltrating lymphocytes in primary liver carcinoma. Overall study findings and caveats: Tumor-blood pairs (like tumor-adjacent pairs) overlapped less than tumor region pairs did. There were only about 7.5-24% of top clones found in all five tumor regions.

TCR beta cDNA was made from 400 to 500 ng total RNA with a constant-region primer. What produced the TCR beta libraries was three nested multiplex PCR rounds using slightly modified ARM-PCR. A C-beta reverse primer and TRBV1-TRBV30 forward primers served in each of the first two PCR rounds, at ten to eleven cycles apiece. TCRdb fed the multiplex PCR reads into MiXCR, producing one record per CDR3 protein. The sample has about 44,000 distinct CDR3 sequences; over 65% are singletons. RNA and DNA were co-extracted from approximately 20-30 mg of unsorted bulk tissue. Samples were taken from five separate regions of every tumor. The CDR3 runs to 15 residues. CDR1 MGHRA and CDR2 YSYEKL come from the germline V gene. Comment on this clonotype: Its antigen is still unknown. At one of its ends the junction is not consistent with the germline gene, which may arise from a read error.

The sequence derives from a man aged 35-49 years with primary liver carcinoma and hepatitis B virus infection. The chain couples TRBV4-1 to TRBJ2-5; D is unresolved. Sequencing used liver tumor tissue from sampling region 3. Subset in this sample: tumor region T3, left-lateral pole. CDR3 sequence (DNA): TGCGCCGGCAGCCAAGATACGGACGGCCAAGAGACCCAGTGCTTC. It yields the protein CAGSQDTDGQETQCF.